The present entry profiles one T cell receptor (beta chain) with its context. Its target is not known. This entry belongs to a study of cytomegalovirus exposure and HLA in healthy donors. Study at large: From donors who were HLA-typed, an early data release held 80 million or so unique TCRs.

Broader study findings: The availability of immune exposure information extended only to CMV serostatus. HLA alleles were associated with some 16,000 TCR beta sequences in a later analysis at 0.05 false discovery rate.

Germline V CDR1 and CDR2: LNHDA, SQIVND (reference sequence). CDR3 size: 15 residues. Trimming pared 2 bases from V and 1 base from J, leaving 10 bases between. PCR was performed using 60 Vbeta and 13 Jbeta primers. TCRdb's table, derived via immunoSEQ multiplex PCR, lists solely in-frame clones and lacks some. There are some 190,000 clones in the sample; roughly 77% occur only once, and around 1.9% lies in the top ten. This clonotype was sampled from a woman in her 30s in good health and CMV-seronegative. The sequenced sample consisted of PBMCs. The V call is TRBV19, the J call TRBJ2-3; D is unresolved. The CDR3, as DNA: TGTGCCAGTAGTATATGGGCAGGCCGCACAGATACGCAGTATTTT. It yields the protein CASSIWAGRTDTQYF.